This T cell receptor beta chain was identified in a study of T-cell memory formation after mild COVID-19. Study-wide background: Across donors, TCR clusters were largely donor specific. Overall study results and limits: Contracting clones, day 15 to 85, had balanced CD4/CD8, and later expanders favored CD4+. Chiefly within CM and EM were the contracting CD4+ clones; CD8+ ones were within EMRA.

5'RACE with constant-segment primers yielded barcoded, UMI-tagged TCR alpha and TCR beta cDNA libraries. TCRdb reanalysed the 5' RACE reads using MiXCR and keeps one entry per CDR3 protein. The sample records about 350,000 distinct CDR3 sequences, roughly an eighth being singletons. This clonotype was counted ten times or more. Its target is unknown. Trimming cost V 4 bases and J 3 bases, with 19 bases left between them. The CDR3 consists of 16 residues. CDR1 and CDR2 (germline): DFQATT, SNEGSKA (reference sequence). This rearrangement joins TRBV20-1 to TRBJ2-1; perhaps D is TRBD1 or TRBD2 (5 bases each). The sequenced sample was PBMCs or a T cell subset sorted from them (not recorded which). The clonotype comes from a man between 18 and 29 years old who had mild COVID-19 (a few samples of this study predate the infection). Cell type and time point are not known. The CDR3 DNA is TGCAGTGCTATCACGGGGCAGGGTGGTTTCTACAATGAGCAGTTCTTC. Its protein product is CSAITGQGGFYNEQFF.